One and the same sample provided the 29 T cell receptor beta chains below, sequenced in a study of T cells in Graves' hyperthyroidism and ophthalmopathy. Amplified TCR beta CDR3 regions came from RNA transcripts. The HTBI primer set was used in a first-round RT-PCR of the TCR CDR3. MiXCR, run by TCRdb on the multiplex PCR reads, gives a single entry per CDR3 protein. Of hundreds of thousands of distinct CDR3 sequences in the sample, roughly 15% were seen once. Sequenced material: blood. The source is a man between 18 and 35 years old with Graves' ophthalmopathy.

This sequence joins TRBV11-1 and TRBJ2-4, with 9 bases identical to TRBD2. From germline, CDR1 is SGHAT and CDR2 FQDESV (reference sequence). CDR3 size: 15 residues. With 3 bases clipped from V and 7 bases from J, the junction kept 7 bases outside the gene matches. CDR3 protein: CASSFRLAGRNIQYF. The CDR3, as DNA: TGTGCCAGCAGCTTCAGGCTAGCGGGGAGGAACATTCAGTACTTC.

This clonotype was seen only a few times. The chain is built from TRBV4-2 and TRBJ1-2, with D maybe TRBD1 (5 bases). CDR1 is LGHNA, CDR2 YNFKEQ, per germline. V was cut by 1 base and J by 1 base, with 16 bases left in between. This CDR3 has 17 residues. The CDR3 protein is CASSQGGTFSFNYGYTF. In DNA form, the CDR3 reads TGTGCCAGCAGCCAAGGGGGGACGTTCTCTTTTAACTATGGCTACACCTTC.

The V call is TRBV5-6, the J call TRBJ1-2, with 7 bases fitting TRBD1. The CDR3 length is 13 residues. From germline, CDR1 is SGHDT and CDR2 YYEEEE. Germline trimming cut 1 base from V and 12 bases from J; bases unmatched to any gene: 9. The CDR3 DNA reads as TGTGCCAGCAGCTTGATCCTTACAGGGGACAACACCTTC. Its protein product is CASSLILTGDNTF.

The sample holds many counts of this clonotype. V and J are TRBV2 and TRBJ2-7, with 10 positions matching TRBD2. V lost 4 bases to trimming and J lost 6 bases; unmatched junction nucleotides: 6. Germline CDR1 is SNHLY and CDR2 is FYNNEI. The CDR3 sequence is 14 residues long. The CDR3 here is CASSGASGSGEQYF. The CDR3 coding sequence is TGTGCCAGCAGTGGCGCTAGCGGGAGTGGCGAGCAGTACTTC.

This clonotype has just a few counts. The chain employs TRBV27 and TRBJ2-4; D gene uncertain. The germline gives CDR1 MNHEY, CDR2 SMNVEV (reference sequence). This CDR3 has 13 residues. Deletions cut 5 bases from V and 4 bases from J, with 9 bases between. As DNA, the CDR3 is TGTGCCAGCAGTCCGTATCATAAAAACATTCAGTACTTC. Encoded protein: CASSPYHKNIQYF.

This clonotype has at least ten counts. This chain connects TRBV10-3 to TRBJ2-7; D remains ambiguous. In germline, CDR1 is ENHRY, CDR2 SYGVKD. CDR3 size: 13 residues. The germline V and J ends were trimmed by 4 bases and 2 bases, with 9 bases remaining between them. The CDR3 coding sequence is TGTGCCATCAGTGGTACACGAACCTACGAGCAGTACTTC. Its protein product is CAISGTRTYEQYF.

The sample holds many counts of this clonotype. This chain connects TRBV3-1 to TRBJ2-1; D uncertain. The CDR3 consists of 12 residues. Trimming removed 8 bases at V and 3 bases at J, with 8 bases between. Germline V gene data show CDR1 as LGHDT and CDR2 as YNNKEL (reference sequence). CDR3 protein: CASRPGYNEQFF. The DNA for the CDR3 is TGTGCCAGCCGCCCTGGCTACAATGAGCAGTTCTTC.

This clonotype was recorded many times. This chain connects TRBV7-6 to TRBJ1-1; D is ambiguous. Trimming shortened V by 0 bases and J by 5 bases, and 7 bases separated the two germline ends. This CDR3 spans 13 amino acids. Germline V gene lookup returns CDR1 SGHVS and CDR2 FNYEAQ. This chain's CDR3 is CASSLAFGTEAFF. The CDR3 bases are TGTGCCAGCAGCTTAGCTTTCGGAACTGAAGCTTTCTTT.

Ten or more counts support this clonotype. The V call is TRBV5-1, the J call TRBJ2-7; TRBD1 or TRBD2 may be the D gene (5 bases each). Trimming removed 2 bases from V and 4 bases from J, with 13 bases in between. Germline V gene lookup returns CDR1 SGHRS and CDR2 YFSETQ. The CDR3 runs 14 residues. CDR3 loop: CASSFGDAVYEQYF. CDR3 coding DNA: TGCGCCAGCAGCTTTGGGGACGCTGTGTACGAGCAGTACTTC.

Ten or more counts support this clonotype. The chain couples TRBV12-3 or TRBV12-4 to TRBJ1-2, with D possibly being TRBD1 (5 bases). The CDR3 is made up of 14 amino acids. The germline V and J ends were trimmed by 6 bases and 4 bases, with 15 bases remaining between them. The CDR3 sequence: CASRPDSGGYGYTF. The CDR3 region has the DNA TGTGCCAGCAGACCGGACTCGGGGGGCTATGGCTACACCTTC.

This clonotype has a handful of counts. The chain uses TRBV19 and TRBJ2-7; no definite D call. Trimming cost V 5 bases and J 3 bases, with 11 bases left between them. CDR1 LNHDA and CDR2 SQIVND come from the germline V gene (reference sequence). The CDR3 extends over 13 amino acids. CDR3 in amino acids: CASSLGNHYEQYF. The CDR3 bases are TGTGCCAGTAGTCTCGGCAACCACTACGAGCAGTACTTC.

The chain combines TRBV28 with TRBJ2-7; 10 bases are a match to TRBD1. The CDR3 is 15 amino acids. Germline V CDR1 and CDR2: MDHEN, SYDVKM. The junction had 10 bases not matched to a gene; V was cut back by 5 bases and J by 6 bases. The CDR3 spells CASSPRDRGLSEQYF. CDR3 DNA: TGTGCCAGCAGTCCCCGGGACAGGGGACTTTCCGAGCAGTACTTC. The complete variable domain, with remaining parts taken from reference TRBV28 and TRBJ2-7, reads DVKVTQSSRYLVKRTGEKVFLECVQDMDHENMFWYRQDPGLGLRLIYFSYDVKMKEKGDIPEGYSVSREKKERFSLILESASTNQTSMYLCASSPRDRGLSEQYFGPGTRLTVT.

The table lists this clonotype with a few counts. The V gene is TRBV9, the J gene TRBJ2-2, with 8 positions matching TRBD2. This CDR3 contains 15 residues. Germline CDR1 is SGDLS and CDR2 is YYNGEE. V lost 3 bases and J lost 3; bases outside the gene matches: 4. In DNA, the CDR3 is TGTGCCAGCAGCGGCGGGACTAGTCACACCGGGGAGCTGTTTTTT. Encoded protein: CASSGGTSHTGELFF.

There are many counts of this clonotype. The chain is built from TRBV7-3 and TRBJ2-1; 10 nucleotides agree with TRBD1. Germline CDR1 SGHTA, CDR2 FQGTGA. The CDR3 has 15 amino acids. V dropped 6 bases and J dropped 1; count of bases not matched to a gene: 3. The CDR3 is CASSGDRGSYNEQFF. The CDR3 nucleotides are TGTGCCAGCAGTGGGGACAGGGGATCCTACAATGAGCAGTTCTTC.

This clonotype was found many times. V and J are TRBV20-1 and TRBJ1-1; no reliable D call. Germline values: CDR1 DFQATT, CDR2 SNEGSKA (reference sequence). CDR3 length: 13 residues. V lost 4 bases, J lost 1 base, and 10 bases lay in between. The CDR3 bases are TGCAGTGCTACTGGTCTGGGGAACACTGAAGCTTTCTTT. It codes for CSATGLGNTEAFF.

There are many counts of this clonotype. V usage is TRBV6-1 and J usage is TRBJ2-5; TRBD1 might be the D (7 bases). CDR1 MNHNS and CDR2 SASEGT come from the germline V gene. This CDR3 is 15 amino acids long. Trimming removed 6 bases from V and 1 base from J, with 15 bases in between. The CDR3 DNA sequence: TGTGCCAGCAGCCAACAGGGGAGGATCCAAGAGACCCAGTACTTC. It is translated as CASSQQGRIQETQYF.

Many counts were recorded for this clonotype. The gene calls are TRBV6-1 and TRBJ1-1; no firm D call. V dropped 2 bases and J dropped 4 bases, with 8 bases sitting between them. CDR3 length: 13 amino acids. The germline gives CDR1 MNHNS, CDR2 SASEGT. The chain's CDR3 is CASSEMGGTEAFF. CDR3 bases: TGTGCCAGCAGTGAAATGGGAGGCACTGAAGCTTTCTTT.

The chain uses TRBV10-1 and TRBJ2-7, with 10 bases fitting TRBD1. V lost 8 bases and J lost 4; bases outside the gene matches: 11. In germline, CDR1 is WNHNN, CDR2 SYGVQD (reference sequence). This CDR3 has 15 amino acids. CDR3 amino acids: CASRAGTGAAYEQYF. In DNA, the CDR3 is TGCGCCAGCCGCGCCGGGACAGGGGCGGCTTACGAGCAGTACTTC.

This clonotype has a count of ten or more. The chain carries TRBV7-9 and TRBJ2-7; D is uncertain. This CDR3 has 14 amino acids. The V end lost 3 bases, the J end lost 2 bases, and 11 bases lay between the germline ends. From germline, CDR1 is SEHNR and CDR2 FQNEAQ (reference sequence). CDR3 nucleotide sequence: TGTGCCAGCAGCTTTACCGGAAGTACCTACGAGCAGTACTTC. The encoded protein is CASSFTGSTYEQYF.

This clonotype occurred many times. The genes are TRBV20-1 and TRBJ2-7; no clear D gene. Germline V lookup: CDR1 DFQATT, CDR2 SNEGSKA (reference sequence). This CDR3 has 12 amino acids. Trimming cost V 2 bases and J 2 bases, with 7 bases left between them. CDR3 bases: TGCAGTGCTAGACAGGTTGCCTACGAGCAGTACTTC. Translation: CSARQVAYEQYF.

J is TRBJ1-5 and V is TRBV6-1, with TRBD1 as a possible D gene (6 bases). CDR3 length: 15 residues. V lost 5 bases and J lost 5, with 16 bases in between. Per the germline V gene, CDR1 is MNHNS and CDR2 is SASEGT. The CDR3 DNA sequence: TGTGCCAGCAGTTTGTCCGGGACAACCGATCAGCCCCAGCATTTT. It is translated as CASSLSGTTDQPQHF.

The table lists this clonotype with many counts. V usage is TRBV5-1 and J usage is TRBJ1-5; D unresolved. Trimming took 0 bases from V and 0 from J, leaving 7 bases between them. Looked up from germline, CDR1 is SGHRS and CDR2 is YFSETQ. The CDR3 sequence is 15 residues long. In nucleotides, the CDR3 is TGCGCCAGCAGCTTGGAAGGGTATAGCAATCAGCCCCAGCATTTT. Amino acids: CASSLEGYSNQPQHF.

This clonotype was observed many times. This chain connects TRBV5-1 to TRBJ2-5, with 8 positions matching TRBD2. The CDR3 has 19 residues. V was pared by 4 bases and J by 1 base, with 18 bases of the junction left unmatched. Germline lookup yields CDR1 SGHRS and CDR2 YFSETQ. The CDR3 region is CASSRPQGLGGPIQETQYF. In DNA, the CDR3 is TGCGCCAGCAGCCGACCCCAGGGACTAGGGGGGCCCATCCAAGAGACCCAGTACTTC.

This clonotype was detected ten times or more. This chain uses TRBV9 with TRBJ2-1; 7 nucleotides agree with TRBD1. Trimming removed 3 bases from V and 4 bases from J; junction bases left unmatched: 13. Germline CDR1 SGDLS, CDR2 YYNGEE. The CDR3 has 17 amino acids. As DNA, the CDR3 is TGTGCCAGCAGCGCCGACCTCAGACAGGGCGTTTACAATGAGCAGTTCTTC. Amino acids: CASSADLRQGVYNEQFF.

This clonotype was seen just once. At one end the junction does not follow the germline gene, possibly because of a read error. V is TRBV9 and J is TRBJ2-1; D might be TRBD1 (5 bases). From germline, CDR1 is SGDLS and CDR2 YYNGEE. This CDR3 contains 12 residues. The CDR3 DNA sequence: TGTGCCAGCAGCTCCCAGGGTCATGAGCAGTCCTTC. Amino acids: CASSSQGHEQSF.

A few counts support this clonotype. The chain employs TRBV6-5 and TRBJ1-5; D call uncertain. The germline CDR1 and CDR2 sequences are MNHEY and SVGAGI. This CDR3 is 14 amino acids long. Trimming shortened V by 5 bases and J by 3 bases, and 11 bases separated the two germline ends. The CDR3 nucleotides read TGTGCCAGCAGTCTGCTCTCAGACAATCAGCCCCAGCATTTT. This sequence encodes CASSLLSDNQPQHF.

The table lists this clonotype with many counts. This rearrangement joins TRBV4-1 to TRBJ1-2; D gene uncertain. This CDR3 is 14 amino acids long. Germline-derived CDR1 and CDR2 are MGHRA and YSYEKL. Trimming removed 0 bases at V and 5 bases at J, with 10 bases between. The DNA of the CDR3 is TGCGCCAGCAGCCAAGATCCGTCAGGATATGGCTACACCTTC. Protein: CASSQDPSGYGYTF.

This clonotype turned up a few times. The J gene is TRBJ1-1, the V gene TRBV5-4, with D possibly being TRBD1 (6 bases). The CDR3 has 14 amino acids. V was clipped by 3 bases and J by 0 bases, with 9 bases between them. Germline CDR1 and CDR2: SGHNT and YYREEE (reference sequence). For the CDR3, the DNA is TGTGCCAGCAGCTCAGGGGATTTGAACACTGAAGCTTTCTTT. Its protein product is CASSSGDLNTEAFF.

This clonotype was found many times. The chain recombines TRBV5-5 with TRBJ1-1, with D maybe TRBD1 (5 bases). This CDR3 is 13 amino acids long. The germline gives CDR1 SGHKS, CDR2 YYEKEE (reference sequence). V gave up 4 bases and J gave up 10 bases, with 17 bases separating them. In nucleotides, the CDR3 is TGTGCCAGCAGCCCCCCAGGGATGGGTGCAGCTTTCTTT. Amino acid sequence: CASSPPGMGAAFF.